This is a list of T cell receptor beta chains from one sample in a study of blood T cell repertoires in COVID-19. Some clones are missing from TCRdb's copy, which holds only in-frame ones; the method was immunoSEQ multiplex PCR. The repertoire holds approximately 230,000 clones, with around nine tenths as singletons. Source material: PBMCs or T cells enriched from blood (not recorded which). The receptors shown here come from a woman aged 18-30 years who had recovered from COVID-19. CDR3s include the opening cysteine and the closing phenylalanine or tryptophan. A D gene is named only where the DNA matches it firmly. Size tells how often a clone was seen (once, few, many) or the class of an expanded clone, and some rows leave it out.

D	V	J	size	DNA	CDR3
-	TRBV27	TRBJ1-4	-	TGTGCCAGCAGTTCGGGCGCAGGGTCTAGGGAAAAACTGTTTTTT	CASSSGAGSREKLFF
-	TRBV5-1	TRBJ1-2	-	TGCGCCAGCAGCTTGGCCATAGGGGGAACGGATGGCTACACCTTC	CASSLAIGGTDGYTF
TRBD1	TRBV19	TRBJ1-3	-	TGTGCCAGTAGTATAGCACCGACAGGGGGAAACACCATATATTTT	CASSIAPTGGNTIYF
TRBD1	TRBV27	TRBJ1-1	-	TGTGCCAGCAGCGTCCGGGACAGAAACACTGAAGCTTTCTTT	CASSVRDRNTEAFF
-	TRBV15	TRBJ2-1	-	TGTGCCACCAGCAGAGGGGGCCTGAACTACAATGAGCAGTTCTTC	CATSRGGLNYNEQFF
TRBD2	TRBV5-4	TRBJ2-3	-	TGTGCCAGCAGCTCAAGGACTAGCGGGAGAGCAGATACGCAGTATTTT	CASSSRTSGRADTQYF
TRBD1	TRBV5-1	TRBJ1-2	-	TGCGCGGACCCCGGGACAGGGTTTATAGGCGGCGGCTACACCTTC	CADPGTGFIGGGYTF
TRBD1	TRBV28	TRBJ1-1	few	TGTGCCAGCAGTCCCACAGGGGGCACTGAAGCTTTCTTT	CASSPTGGTEAFF
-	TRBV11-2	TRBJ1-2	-	TGTGCCAGCAGCTTAGAACGGGCAGGGTATGGCTACACCTTC	CASSLERAGYGYTF
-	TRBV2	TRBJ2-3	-	TGTGTCGCAGCGGGGACAGGATCTAGCACAGATACGCAGTATTTT	CVAAGTGSSTDTQYF
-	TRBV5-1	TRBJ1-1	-	TGCGCCAGCAGCCCGGGGGGTGACCAAGCTTTCTTT	CASSPGGDQAFF
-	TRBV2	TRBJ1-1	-	TGTGCCAGCACGCGAGAGAACACTGAAGCTTTCTTT	CASTRENTEAFF
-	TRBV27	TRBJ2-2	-	TGTGCCAGCAGCATGGGACTCAACACCGGGGAGCTGTTTTTT	CASSMGLNTGELFF
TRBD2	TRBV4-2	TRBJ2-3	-	TGTGCCAGCAGCCAAAGTATGGGACTAGCGGGGGGCGGAGATACGCAGTATTTT	CASSQSMGLAGGGDTQYF
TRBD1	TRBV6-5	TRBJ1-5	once	TGTGCCAGCAGGGAGGGGACAGGGGGAAATCAGCCCCAGCATTTT	CASREGTGGNQPQHF
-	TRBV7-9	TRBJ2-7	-	TGTGCTACGAAACGTCACTCCAGGGCCGAGCAGTACTTC	CATKRHSRAEQYF
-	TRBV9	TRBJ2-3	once	TGTGCCACCGGGGGGCTAAGCACAGATACGCAGTATTTT	CATGGLSTDTQYF
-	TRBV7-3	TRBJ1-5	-	TGTGCCAGCAGCTTACAGGGGAATCAGCCCCAGCATTTT	CASSLQGNQPQHF
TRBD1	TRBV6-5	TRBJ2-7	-	TGTGCCAGCAGACAAACCGGGACAGGGTCCTACGAGCAGTACTTC	CASRQTGTGSYEQYF
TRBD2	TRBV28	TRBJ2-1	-	TGTGCCAGCAGTTTATTGACTAGCGGGACGGATGAGCAGTTCTTC	CASSLLTSGTDEQFF
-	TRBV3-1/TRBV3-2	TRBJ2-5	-	TGTGCCAGCAGCCCCATGACTTTGTACCAAGAGACCCAGTACTTC	CASSPMTLYQETQYF
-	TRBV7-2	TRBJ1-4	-	TGTGCCAGCAGCTTAGGAGGGACTAATGAAAAACTGTTTTTT	CASSLGGTNEKLFF
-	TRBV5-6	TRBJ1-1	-	TGTGCCAGCAGCTTGTTAATAATGAACACTGAAGCTTTCTTT	CASSLLIMNTEAFF
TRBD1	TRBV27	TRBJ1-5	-	TGTGCCAGCAGTTCCTTTTTTCGGGCAGGGGGCTTCCATCAGCCCCAGCATTTT	CASSSFFRAGGFHQPQHF
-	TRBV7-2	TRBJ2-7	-	TGTGCCAGCAGCTTAGCGTTTTTAGCGAGCTCCTACGAGCAGTACTTC	CASSLAFLASSYEQYF
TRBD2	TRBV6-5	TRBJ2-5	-	TGTGCCAGCAGTTATCCGGCGAGCGGGGGGCAAGAGACCCAGTACTTC	CASSYPASGGQETQYF
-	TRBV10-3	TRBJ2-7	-	TGTGCCATTGGCGGGCGGAGCTCCTACGAGCAGTACTTC	CAIGGRSSYEQYF
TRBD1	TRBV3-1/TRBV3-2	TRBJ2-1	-	TGTGCCAGCAGCCAAGAGCGGACAGGGGCCTACCCCAATGAGCAGTTCTTC	CASSQERTGAYPNEQFF
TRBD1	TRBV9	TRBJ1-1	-	TGTGCCAGCAGCGCGGGGACAGGGTTAAACACTGAAGCTTTCTTT	CASSAGTGLNTEAFF
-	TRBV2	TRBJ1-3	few	TGTGCCAGCAGTGAATGGCTGGGAGCGGGAAACACCATATATTTT	CASSEWLGAGNTIYF
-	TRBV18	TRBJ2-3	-	TGTGCCAGCTCACCAGCGGCAGATACGCAGTATTTT	CASSPAADTQYF
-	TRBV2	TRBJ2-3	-	TGTGCCAGCAGTGAAGCGGGAAGGGGTGCAGATACGCAGTATTTT	CASSEAGRGADTQYF
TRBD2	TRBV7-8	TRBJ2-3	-	TGTGCCAGCAGCTTAGATATCGCTAGCGGGAACTTCAGGACGCAGTATTTT	CASSLDIASGNFRTQYF
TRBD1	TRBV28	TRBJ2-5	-	TGTGCCAGCCATAGGACAGGCCAAGAGACCCAGTACTTC	CASHRTGQETQYF
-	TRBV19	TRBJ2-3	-	TGTGCCAGCAGACACGTCGGTGCAGATACGCAGTATTTT	CASRHVGADTQYF
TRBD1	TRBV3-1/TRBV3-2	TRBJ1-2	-	TGTGCCAGCAGACGAGGACAGGCTTATGGCTACACCTTC	CASRRGQAYGYTF
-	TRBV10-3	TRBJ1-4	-	TGTGCCATCAGTGAGTCCAGGGCGGACGGGGAAAAACTGTTTTTT	CAISESRADGEKLFF
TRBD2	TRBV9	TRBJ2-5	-	TGTGCCAGCAGCGCCTTTCTAGCGGGGAAAGAGACCCAGTACTTC	CASSAFLAGKETQYF
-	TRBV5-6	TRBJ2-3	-	TGTGCCAGCAGTCATAGGAGGGACACAGATACGCAGTATTTT	CASSHRRDTDTQYF
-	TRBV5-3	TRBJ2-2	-	TGTGCCAGAAGCTTGTATCCCGGGGAGCTGTTTTTT	CARSLYPGELFF
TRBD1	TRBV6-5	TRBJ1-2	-	TGTGCCAGCAGGAGCGGGACAGGGGGCGCCTACACCTTC	CASRSGTGGAYTF
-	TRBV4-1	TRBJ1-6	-	TGCGCCAGCAGCCAAGGAGGGGGCTCCTATAATTCACCCCTCCACTTT	CASSQGGGSYNSPLHF
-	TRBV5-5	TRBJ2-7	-	TGTGCCAGCAGTTCCGGTCCCTACGAGCAGTACTTC	CASSSGPYEQYF
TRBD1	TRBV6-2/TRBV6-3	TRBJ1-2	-	TGTGCCAGCAGTTATCCGCAGGGGGCGCCCGCAATCGGCAACTATGGCTACACCTTC	CASSYPQGAPAIGNYGYTF
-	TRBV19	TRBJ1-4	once	TGTGCCAGTAGTATGGGGCGAGGTGGCGAAAAACTGTTTTTT	CASSMGRGGEKLFF
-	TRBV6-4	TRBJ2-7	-	TGTGCCAGCAGGGTGAGCTACGAGCAGTACTTC	CASRVSYEQYF
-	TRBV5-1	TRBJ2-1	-	TGCGCCAGCAGCTTGGACGCGGCCTACAATGAGCAGTTCTTC	CASSLDAAYNEQFF
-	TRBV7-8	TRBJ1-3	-	TGTGCCAGCAGCGCGAGTCGGGTTCTCTCTGGAAACACCATATATTTT	CASSASRVLSGNTIYF
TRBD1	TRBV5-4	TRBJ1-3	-	TGTGCCAGCAGCTTGGGGGGACAGAGCTCTGGAAACACCATATATTTT	CASSLGGQSSGNTIYF
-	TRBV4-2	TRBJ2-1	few	TGTGCCAGCAGCCAAACCGACTACGACAATGAGCAGTTCTTC	CASSQTDYDNEQFF
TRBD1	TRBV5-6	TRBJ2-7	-	TGTGCCAGCAGCCTCCGGGACAGGGTAGATAGCTTC	CASSLRDRVDSF
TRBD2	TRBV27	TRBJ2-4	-	TGTGCCAGCAGTTCGGGACTAGCGGGAGGGTTCGCCAAAAACATTCAGTACTTC	CASSSGLAGGFAKNIQYF
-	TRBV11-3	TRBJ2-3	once	TGTGCCAGCAGCTTAGCTAGCACAGATACGCAGTATTTT	CASSLASTDTQYF
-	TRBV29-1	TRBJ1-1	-	TGCAGCGTTGGACAGGCCCTAAACACTGAAGCTTTCTTT	CSVGQALNTEAFF
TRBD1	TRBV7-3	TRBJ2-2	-	TGTGCCAGCAGCCGGGACAGCAAACCCCCTCCCACCGGGGAGCTGTTTTTT	CASSRDSKPPPTGELFF
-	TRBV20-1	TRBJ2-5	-	TGCAGTGCTAGTAAACAGGGTTTCCAAGAGACCCAGTACTTC	CSASKQGFQETQYF
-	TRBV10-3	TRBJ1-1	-	TGTGCAACATTGGGCATGGGGGCGAACACTGAAGCTTTCTTT	CATLGMGANTEAFF